The rows below give T cell receptor beta chains drawn from one sample of a study of control samples from healthy donors and cancer patients. Profiling relied on immunoSEQ multiplex PCR, and the TCRdb table lists in-frame clones only, not all of them. The repertoire holds 110,000 to 150,000 clones, about nine tenths seen once, with over 4.5% in the top ten. The sequencing input was blood. These receptors all stem from a man between 25 and 39 years old in good health. Both conserved end residues are part of each CDR3. The D gene is left open where the match is weak. A row's size may be missing; if present it is once, few, many or a size class.

TRBJ2-2	NA	TRBV3-1/TRBV3-2	TRBD2	16	TGTGCCAGCAGCCAAGACTTTAGCGGGGAGGGCGGGGAGCTGTTTTTT	CASSQDFSGEGGELFF
TRBJ2-6	NA	TRBV7-6	NA	16	TGTGCCAGCAGCTTAGAATCAGGATCTGGGGCCAACGTCCTGACTTTC	CASSLESGSGANVLTF
TRBJ2-5	NA	TRBV7-2	TRBD2	16	TGTGCCAGCAGCGATGTACTAGCGGGGAGTCAAGAGACCCAGTACTTC	CASSDVLAGSQETQYF
TRBJ2-2	NA	TRBV30	TRBD2	16	TGTGCCTGGAGAAGAGCGGGAGGGGCGAACACCGGGGAGCTGTTTTTT	CAWRRAGGANTGELFF
TRBJ1-3	NA	TRBV6-2/TRBV6-3	NA	17	TGTGCCAGCAGTCGGCTGGGGTCGGAATACTCTGGAAACACCATATATTTT	CASSRLGSEYSGNTIYF
TRBJ1-2	NA	TRBV11-2	NA	13	TGTGCCAGCAGCTTGGATTTGGGGTATGGCTACACCTTC	CASSLDLGYGYTF
TRBJ2-3	NA	TRBV7-6	NA	16	TGTGCCAGCAGCTTGAATAGGGCGGGTCGCACAGATACGCAGTATTTT	CASSLNRAGRTDTQYF
TRBJ2-5	NA	TRBV7-3	NA	13	TGTGCCAGCAGCTTAGGGAAACAAGAGACCCAGTACTTC	CASSLGKQETQYF
TRBJ2-7	NA	TRBV18	TRBD1	14	TGTGCCAGCTCACCGGGGACAGGGGTCTACGAGCAGTACTTC	CASSPGTGVYEQYF
TRBJ1-4	once	TRBV23-1	NA	11	TGCGCCAGCAGTCACCGGGGCCAGATGAAGTTT	CASSHRGQMKF
TRBJ2-1	NA	TRBV28	TRBD2	15	TGTGCCAGCACAGAAGCGGGAGGTCTTGCGATTGAGCAGTTCTTC	CASTEAGGLAIEQFF
TRBJ2-2	NA	TRBV20-1	NA	17	TGCAGTGCTAGTCCGGGCTATCCTACTAGTGGCACCGGGGAGCTGTTTTTT	CSASPGYPTSGTGELFF
TRBJ1-1	few	TRBV6-6	NA	14	TGTGCCAGCAGTTACCCGACAATGAACACTGAAGCTTTCTTT	CASSYPTMNTEAFF
TRBJ2-1	NA	TRBV19	NA	14	TGTGCCAGTAGTCAGCAGCTCTCCTACAATGAGCAGTTCTTC	CASSQQLSYNEQFF
TRBJ1-5	NA	TRBV28	NA	17	TGTGCCAGCAGTTTCTTGGTCGTAGATTATAGCAATCAGCCCCAGCATTTT	CASSFLVVDYSNQPQHF
TRBJ1-6	few	TRBV18	NA	15	TGTGCCAGCTCACGGGACAACGCTTATAATTCACCCCTCCACTTT	CASSRDNAYNSPLHF
TRBJ1-2	NA	TRBV30	NA	13	TGTGCCTGGAGTGTACGGGGTTCCTATGGCTACACCTTC	CAWSVRGSYGYTF
TRBJ2-3	NA	TRBV4-3	TRBD2	17	TGCGCCAGCAGCCCCAGCCGTACGGGGGGTGGCACAGATACGCAGTATTTT	CASSPSRTGGGTDTQYF
TRBJ2-3	NA	TRBV13	TRBD2	20	TGTGCCAGCAGCTCTCTTGGGGGCGCTAGCGGGGGGCTTAGCACAGATACGCAGTATTTT	CASSSLGGASGGLSTDTQYF
TRBJ2-2	many	TRBV20-1	NA	11	TGCAGTGTTTTATCCACCGGGGAGCTGTTTTTT	CSVLSTGELFF
TRBJ1-3	few	TRBV7-2	TRBD1	17	TGTGCCAGCAGCTTAGTAACAGGGGACTTCTTTGGAAACACCATATATTTT	CASSLVTGDFFGNTIYF
TRBJ1-3	NA	TRBV9	NA	16	TGTGCCAGCAGCACGAGCGGTGGGGACTCTGGAAACACCATATATTTT	CASSTSGGDSGNTIYF
TRBJ2-5	NA	TRBV29-1	NA	14	TGCAGCGTCCGTGCTCCGACTAGTGAGGAGACCCAGTACTTC	CSVRAPTSEETQYF
TRBJ2-5	NA	TRBV11-2	NA	14	TGTGCCACCTCCTCTAGATCCCCCTCCGAGACCCAGTACTTC	CATSSRSPSETQYF
TRBJ2-3	NA	TRBV7-2	NA	13	TGTGCCAGCAGCTTAACGCGGTTAGATACGCAGTATTTT	CASSLTRLDTQYF
TRBJ2-7	once	TRBV7-2	NA	12	TGTGCCAGCAGCGGGGACTTTTACGAGCAGTACTTC	CASSGDFYEQYF
TRBJ2-7	once	TRBV4-1	NA	14	TGCGCCAGCAGCCCACGCCCGGAGAGGGCCGAGCAGTACTTC	CASSPRPERAEQYF
TRBJ2-7	NA	TRBV4-1	TRBD2	15	TGCGCCAGCAGCCAACTAGCGGGAGGGACCTACGAGCAGTACTTC	CASSQLAGGTYEQYF
TRBJ2-2	NA	TRBV9	NA	15	TGTGCCAGCAGCCAGGGGGGAACGAACACCGGGGAGCTGTTTTTT	CASSQGGTNTGELFF
TRBJ2-2	NA	TRBV14	NA	14	TGTGCCAGCAGCCAAGTAAGGAACACCGGGGAGCTGTTTTTT	CASSQVRNTGELFF
TRBJ1-4	NA	TRBV19	NA	14	TGTGCCAGTAGGACCGAGCCAACTAATGAAAAACTGTTTTTT	CASRTEPTNEKLFF
TRBJ1-2	once	TRBV24-1	TRBD1	14	TGTGCCACCAGTGATTCCGGGACAGGGCCCGGCTACACCTTC	CATSDSGTGPGYTF
TRBJ1-4	NA	TRBV13	NA	14	TGTGCCAGCAGCCCGGGCGGCCGGAATGAAAAACTGTTTTTT	CASSPGGRNEKLFF
TRBJ1-5	NA	TRBV6-2/TRBV6-3	NA	14	TGTGCCAGCAGTTACCCGGGAATAGGTCAGCCCCAGCATTTT	CASSYPGIGQPQHF
TRBJ2-2	NA	TRBV6-5	NA	12	TGTGCCAGCAGGGAGGGGCCCGGGGAGCTGTTTTTT	CASREGPGELFF
TRBJ2-7	NA	TRBV29-1	TRBD1	18	TGCAGCGTTGAAGATGCCGGGACAGGGGGCATCAACCCCCTCGAGCAGTACTTC	CSVEDAGTGGINPLEQYF
TRBJ1-1	NA	TRBV24-1	NA	12	TGTGCCACCAGTGATTCAACAGGGGAAGCTTTCTTT	CATSDSTGEAFF
TRBJ2-1	NA	TRBV9	TRBD2	13	TGTGCCAGCGCGGGAGTTGGGGACAATGAGCAGTTCTTC	CASAGVGDNEQFF
TRBJ1-4	NA	TRBV6-6	TRBD1	17	TGTGCCAGCAGTCGAGAGAAACAGGGGGCGTTAGGGGAAAAACTGTTTTTT	CASSREKQGALGEKLFF
TRBJ1-1	NA	TRBV15	NA	15	TGTGCCACCAGCAGAGGGGGGGCGCTCAACACTGAAGCTTTCTTT	CATSRGGALNTEAFF
TRBJ2-7	NA	TRBV6-2/TRBV6-3	NA	14	TGTGCCAGCAGTTACGCTCCGGAGTCCTACGAGCAGTACTTC	CASSYAPESYEQYF
TRBJ2-7	NA	TRBV27	NA	14	TGTGCCAGCAGCCGTGATACAGGGACATCCGAGCAGTACTTC	CASSRDTGTSEQYF
TRBJ2-3	NA	TRBV6-1	TRBD1	16	TGTGCCAGCAGTGAACTGTGGGGACAGGTAACAGATACGCAGTATTTT	CASSELWGQVTDTQYF
TRBJ2-2	once	TRBV7-2	NA	15	TGTGCCAGCAGCTTAGACAGGGTGGCCACCGGGGAGCTGTTTTTT	CASSLDRVATGELFF
TRBJ2-7	once	TRBV5-4	NA	13	TGTGCCAGCAGCCCCGGGACACGCGACGAGCAGTACTTC	CASSPGTRDEQYF
TRBJ2-3	NA	TRBV11-3	NA	14	TGTGCCAGCAGCCCCGGCGCTAGCACAGATACGCAGTATTTT	CASSPGASTDTQYF
TRBJ2-7	NA	TRBV29-1	NA	15	TGCAGCGTTGTTGACCCGGGTGGGAGCTCCTACGAGCAGTACTTC	CSVVDPGGSSYEQYF
TRBJ1-1	NA	TRBV19	NA	14	TGTGCCACTCGGGAGCAGGGAGTCTCCACTGAAGCTTTCTTT	CATREQGVSTEAFF
TRBJ1-4	NA	TRBV4-3	NA	15	TGCGCCAGCAGCCAAGATTCATCGCAGGGTGAAAAACTGTTTTTT	CASSQDSSQGEKLFF
TRBJ2-5	NA	TRBV12-3/TRBV12-4	NA	13	TGTGCCAGCAGTCCGCTAGCAGACCAGACCCAGTACTTC	CASSPLADQTQYF
TRBJ1-3	NA	TRBV3-1/TRBV3-2	NA	16	TGTGCCAGCAGCCAAGATGGTGGGACGGCTGGAAACACCATATATTTT	CASSQDGGTAGNTIYF
TRBJ1-1	NA	TRBV18	NA	14	TGTGCCAGCTCACCCTCGACAGTTTTCACTGAAGCTTTCTTT	CASSPSTVFTEAFF
TRBJ2-3	NA	TRBV7-8	NA	17	TGTGCCAGCAGCTTAGTCCCCTCGCGGGGACCTACAGATACGCAGTATTTT	CASSLVPSRGPTDTQYF
TRBJ1-2	NA	TRBV6-1	NA	11	TGTGCCAGCAGTGACAGTACCGGCTACACCTTC	CASSDSTGYTF
TRBJ1-4	NA	TRBV6-5	NA	13	TGTGCCACCGAACAGACAACTAATGAAAAACTGTTTTTT	CATEQTTNEKLFF
TRBJ1-5	NA	TRBV20-1	NA	13	TGCAGTGCTAGTGCAGGCACCAATCAGCCCCAGCATTTT	CSASAGTNQPQHF